This T cell receptor beta chain was retrieved from a study of shared clonotypes between healthy human individuals. Across the study: Donors had three CD4 naive, three CD4 memory, two CD8 naive and one CD8 memory plate apiece.

Method: immunoSEQ multiplex PCR; TCRdb's copy keeps in-frame clones and lacks some. The table includes about 2.4 million clones, approximately 93% detected once. The V and J ends lost 0 bases and 1 base respectively, with 9 bases between them. CDR1 ENHRY and CDR2 SYGVKD come from the germline V gene. This CDR3 spans 15 amino acids. Sequencing was carried out using naive CD4+ T cells from PBMCs. Subset given: CD45RA+ positively selected. V gene TRBV10-3 combines with J gene TRBJ1-1; possibly TRBD1 for D (5 bases). This sequence was found in a man aged 18-30 years in good health. Some clones in this sample may be carry-over from other donors' samples. CDR3 protein: CAISESGRGNTEAFF. The CDR3 coding sequence is TGTGCCATCAGTGAGTCGGGGAGGGGGAACACTGAAGCTTTCTTT.